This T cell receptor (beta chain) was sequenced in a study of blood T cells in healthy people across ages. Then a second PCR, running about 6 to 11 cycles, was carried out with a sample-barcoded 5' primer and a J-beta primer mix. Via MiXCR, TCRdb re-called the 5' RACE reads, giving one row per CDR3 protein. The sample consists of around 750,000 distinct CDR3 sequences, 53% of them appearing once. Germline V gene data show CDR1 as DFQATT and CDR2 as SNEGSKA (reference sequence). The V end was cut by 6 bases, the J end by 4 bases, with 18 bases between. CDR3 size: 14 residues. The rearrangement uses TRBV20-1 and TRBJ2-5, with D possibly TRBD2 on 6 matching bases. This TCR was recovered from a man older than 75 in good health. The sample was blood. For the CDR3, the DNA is TGCAGTGCACCTCTGAATAGCGGTCTAGAGACCCAGTACTTC. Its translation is CSAPLNSGLETQYF.